This T cell receptor beta chain comes out of a study of OX40 agonist ivuxolimab in advanced cancers. Context from the whole study: The costimulatory receptor OX40 (CD134) was targeted by ivuxolimab, a fully human IgG2 agonistic monoclonal antibody. The paper reports the monotherapy dose-escalation portion (N of about 54 patients) of the phase I ivuxolimab trial. The dose-escalation cohort was roughly 80% male with a mean age of approximately 60 years, ranging from roughly 23 to 80. The point of sequencing TCRbeta in the periphery was to test whether ivuxolimab changed TCR sequence diversity and drove clonal T-cell expansion. Intravenous ivuxolimab was administered to patients every 2 weeks at six dose levels: 0.01, 0.1, 0.3, 1.5, 3 and 10 mg/kg. Prior anti-PD-1, anti-PD-L1 or anti-CTLA-4 therapy was permitted, and checkpoint inhibitors had been received by roughly two fifths of dose-escalation patients. Of the roughly 53 patients in dose escalation, about 20 had hepatocellular carcinoma, some 15 had melanoma, 9 had renal cell carcinoma and 9 had head and neck cancer. Partial responses occurred in three dose-escalation patients, of whom one had hepatocellular carcinoma and two had cutaneous melanoma. General findings and caveats noted by the study authors: At doses from 0.1 to 3.0 mg/kg, clonal expansion was seen in both CD4+ and CD8+ blood T cells between baseline and week 6. Low levels of normalized T-cell clonal expansion were also seen in some nonresponding patients. The antigen specificity of the clonally expanded peripheral T cells was not determined. In the 0.1-3.0 mg/kg groups, partial responders were among the patients with the lowest normalized peripheral clonal expansion, particularly in CD8+ T cells. After ivuxolimab, expanded clones were on average more numerous among CD8+ T cells than among CD4+ T cells.

To sequence the TCRbeta CDR3 region, genomic DNA was isolated from the sorted cells. The immunoSEQ Assay was used to sequence the TCRbeta CDR3 regions. The table was pulled from immuneACCESS by TCRdb, which kept in-frame rearrangements only. Such tables lose some clones; where checked, under half of the loss comes from unresolved V genes, and the rest has no known cause. The sample records around 67,000 clones, approximately 90% of which are singletons. The ten most abundant clones make up around 2.3% of the sample. About this clone itself: Its antigen specificity is not known. No much larger clonotype is one base removed from it; base qualities were not supplied.

Trimming takes 6 bases from V and 7 bases from J, and the germline ends sit 10 bases apart. From the cysteine up to the phenylalanine, the CDR3 has a length of 11 residues. The kept DNA is CDR3 alone, 33 bases in frame from the first base. From a lookup of the germline V gene (reference sequence), CDR1 and CDR2 are DFQATT and SNEGSKA. Patients with autoimmune disease history or receiving systemic immunosuppression were excluded from the trial. In every dose cohort, peripheral blood was drawn for TCR sequencing at baseline, cycle 4 day 1, and cycle 7 day 1. The samples were drawn from a first-in-human, open-label, multicenter phase I dose-escalation trial of ivuxolimab. Adults with locally advanced or metastatic head and neck squamous cell, hepatocellular, melanoma or renal cell carcinoma were enrolled in the trial. Before TCR sequencing, CD4+ T cells and CD8+ T cells were sorted from peripheral blood as separate populations.

Recombination connected TRBV20-1 to TRBJ1-5, with no confidently assigned D gene. The starting material was CD4+ or CD8+ T cells sorted from blood, obtained in a trial of the OX40 agonist ivuxolimab. The clonotype originates from an adult with an advanced solid tumor such as melanoma, head and neck, liver or kidney cancer. The CDR3 protein sequence reads: CSAYLWQPQHF. The DNA is TGCAGTGCCTACCTTTGGCAGCCCCAGCATTTT.